Listed here are 19 T cell receptor beta chains from one sample, sequenced in a study of cytomegalovirus exposure and HLA in healthy donors. The study ran its PCR with 60 Vbeta and 13 Jbeta primers. Here immunoSEQ multiplex PCR was the method, and the copy in TCRdb shows in-frame clones only, minus some. The sample holds roughly 100,000 clones, 64% seen once. The sample consisted of PBMCs. These receptors came from a man between 60 and 75 years old in good health and CMV-seronegative.

This clone was observed a handful of times. The chain links TRBV27 to TRBJ1-6; a weak D match, TRBD1 (6 bases). Germline V gene sequence: CDR1 MNHEY, CDR2 SMNVEV (reference sequence). This CDR3 contains 16 residues. Trimming removed 0 bases from V and 7 bases from J, with 13 bases in between. CDR3 nucleotide sequence: TGTGCCAGCAGTTTATCGGACAGCGTGAGAAATTCACCCCTCCACTTT. It translates to CASSLSDSVRNSPLHF.

This clone has only a few counts. The genes are TRBV11-2 and TRBJ2-7; D perhaps matches TRBD2 (6 bases). Trimming shortened V by 4 bases and J by 3 bases, and 16 bases separated the two germline ends. Germline V CDR1 and CDR2: SGHAT, FQNNGV. CDR3 length equals 15 residues. CDR3 sequence reads: CASSSIAGRDYEQYF. DNA for the CDR3: TGTGCCAGCAGCTCGATCGCGGGACGGGACTACGAGCAGTACTTC.

The chain carries TRBV6-1 and TRBJ2-4; TRBD2 aligns across 11 bases. The CDR3 length is 15 residues. V lost 10 bases to trimming and J lost 8 bases; unmatched junction nucleotides: 13. CDR1 is MNHNS, CDR2 SASEGT, per germline. The CDR3 region has the DNA TGTGCCACCCGCTTTGGACTAGCGGGTGGGGACATTCAGTACTTC. Its translation is CATRFGLAGGDIQYF.

The J gene is TRBJ2-7, the V gene TRBV4-1; 8 bases agree with TRBD1. Losses at the gene ends were 3 bases for V and 2 bases for J; bases not matched to a gene: 6. Germline lookup yields CDR1 MGHRA and CDR2 YSYEKL. The CDR3 spans 15 residues. The CDR3 DNA reads as TGCGCCAGCAGCCATAGACAGGGGCCTGCCTACGAGCAGTACTTC. This sequence encodes CASSHRQGPAYEQYF.

The V call is TRBV5-6, the J call TRBJ2-2, with 10 nucleotides matching TRBD1. The germline V gene encodes CDR1 SGHDT and CDR2 YYEEEE. The V segment lost 4 bases and the J segment 3 bases; nucleotides outside the gene matches: 3. CDR3 size: 15 residues. This CDR3 is CASSGGTGDTGELFF. The CDR3 DNA reads TGTGCCAGCAGCGGCGGGACAGGGGACACCGGGGAGCTGTTTTTT.

This clone appeared a few times. This rearrangement joins TRBV14 to TRBJ2-7; TRBD1 aligns across 8 bases. Trimming took 2 bases from V and 2 from J; bases not matched to a gene: 2. The germline CDR1 and CDR2 sequences are SGHDN and FVKESK. The CDR3 covers 14 residues. DNA for the CDR3: TGTGCCAGCAGCCAATGGGACAGGACCTACGAGCAGTACTTC. It is translated as CASSQWDRTYEQYF.

The V call is TRBV28, the J call TRBJ2-1; 7 bases line up with TRBD1. J was trimmed by 3 bases and V by 5 bases; bases with no gene match: 10. The CDR3 loop spans 16 amino acids. From germline, CDR1 is MDHEN and CDR2 SYDVKM. CDR3 sequence reads: CASSAPGQTYYNEQFF. The CDR3 DNA follows: TGTGCCAGCAGTGCTCCGGGACAGACATACTACAATGAGCAGTTCTTC.

This clone appeared a few times. The V call is TRBV5-4, the J call TRBJ2-3, with 7 bases identical to TRBD2. The CDR3 is 14 amino acids. Germline trimming cut 4 bases from V and 4 bases from J; bases unmatched to any gene: 6. CDR1 and CDR2 (germline): SGHNT, YYREEE (reference sequence). CDR3 sequence reads: CASSLASGPDTQYF. In DNA, the CDR3 is TGTGCCAGCAGCCTTGCTAGCGGCCCAGATACGCAGTATTTT.

The rearrangement links TRBV2 to TRBJ1-5; TRBD1 might be the D (5 bases). Germline V lookup: CDR1 SNHLY, CDR2 FYNNEI. Trimming removed 7 bases from V and 5 bases from J, with 18 bases in between. The CDR3 length is 15 residues. CDR3 amino acids: CASNPGGGFYQPQHF. The CDR3 DNA sequence: TGTGCCAGCAACCCCGGGGGGGGATTCTATCAGCCCCAGCATTTT.

This clone was seen only a few times. The CDR3 loop is CAISDRGHGYTF. CDR3 sequence (DNA): TGTGCCATCTCAGATCGAGGGCATGGCTACACCTTC. This chain links TRBV7-7 with TRBJ1-2; no reliable D call. Germline-derived CDR1 and CDR2 are SSHAT and FNYEAQ (reference sequence). The CDR3 runs 12 residues. V was shortened by 10 bases and J by 6 bases, with 15 bases between the two germline ends.

The rearrangement joins TRBV29-1 to TRBJ2-7; 9 positions agree with TRBD1. Per germline, CDR1 SQVTM and CDR2 ANQGSEA. This CDR3 region has 15 residues. Trimming took 3 bases from V and 6 from J; bases not matched to a gene: 12. The CDR3 region has the DNA TGCAGCGTTGATCGGGGGACAGGGAGTTTGGGCGAGCAGTACTTC. Translation: CSVDRGTGSLGEQYF.

The chain joins TRBV6-1 to TRBJ2-3; TRBD2 is a possible D gene (5 bases). CDR3 size: 13 residues. V was cut by 7 bases and J by 3 bases, with 11 bases left in between. Germline CDR1 MNHNS, CDR2 SASEGT. The CDR3 here is CASTWTLTDTQYF. DNA for the CDR3: TGTGCCAGCACCTGGACTTTAACAGATACGCAGTATTTT.

This CDR3 is CASSVAGGQGRETQYF. CDR3 nucleotides: TGTGCCAGCAGCGTAGCTGGGGGACAGGGGAGGGAGACCCAGTACTTC. V is TRBV9 and J is TRBJ2-5; TRBD1 agrees at 10 bases. The CDR3 loop spans 16 amino acids. V lost 0 bases to trimming and J lost 5 bases; unmatched junction nucleotides: 7. Per germline, CDR1 SGDLS and CDR2 YYNGEE.

The chain couples TRBV7-2 to TRBJ1-5; D is unclear. Trimming took off 1 base at V and 6 bases at J, with 16 bases between the two ends. Germline loops: CDR1 SGHTA, CDR2 FQGNSA. The CDR3 is 16 residues long. CDR3 bases: TGTGCCAGCAGCTTAGGGGTTGGAGTTACAAGTCAGCCCCAGCATTTT. It encodes CASSLGVGVTSQPQHF.

V and J are TRBV7-2 and TRBJ2-7, with a weak D call TRBD2 (5 bases). The CDR3 loop spans 14 amino acids. Germline lookup yields CDR1 SGHTA and CDR2 FQGNSA. Trimming left V 1 base short and J 2 bases short, with 9 bases between. CDR3 protein: CASSLGAGPYEQYF. The CDR3 region has the DNA TGTGCCAGCAGCTTAGGGGCGGGCCCCTACGAGCAGTACTTC. The variable domain in full, completed from reference TRBV7-2 and TRBJ2-7, reads GAGVSQSPSNKVTEKGKDVELRCDPISGHTALYWYRQSLGQGLEFLIYFQGNSAPDKSGLPSDRFSAERTGGSVSTLTIQRTQQEDSAVYLCASSLGAGPYEQYFGPGTRLTVT.

The J gene is TRBJ1-4, the V gene TRBV9; possible D gene TRBD1, 6 bases. Germline values: CDR1 SGDLS, CDR2 YYNGEE. The CDR3 is 16 residues long. Deletions cut 4 bases from V and 8 bases from J, with 21 bases between. This CDR3 is CASSLRRAGVGEKLFF. CDR3 in DNA: TGTGCCAGCAGCCTTAGAAGAGCAGGGGTGGGGGAAAAACTGTTTTTT. Variable domain in full (rest from reference TRBV9 and TRBJ1-4): DSGVTQTPKHLITATGQRVTLRCSPRSGDLSVYWYQQSLDQGLQFLIQYYNGEERAKGNILERFSAQQFPDLHSELNLSSLELGDSALYFCASSLRRAGVGEKLFFGSGTQLSVL.

In this sample, this clone turned up a few times. The rearrangement uses TRBV6-5 and TRBJ1-1; D might be TRBD1 (6 bases). V was shortened by 6 bases and J by 4 bases, with 12 bases between the two germline ends. This CDR3 comprises 13 residues. CDR1 and CDR2 from the germline V gene are MNHEY and SVGAGI. The CDR3 loop is CASSAPGATEAFF. The CDR3 nucleotides are TGTGCCAGCAGCGCTCCAGGGGCCACTGAAGCTTTCTTT.

There are a few counts of this clone. This chain joins TRBV2 and TRBJ2-3; D is possibly TRBD2 (5 bases). The germline V gene has CDR1 SNHLY and CDR2 FYNNEI. There are 15 residues in the CDR3. V was trimmed by 8 bases and J by 7 bases, leaving 22 bases between them. In nucleotides, the CDR3 is TGTGCCAGCCGACTTCTGTCGAGGGAGCTATATACGCAGTATTTT. The encoded protein is CASRLLSRELYTQYF.

This clone was detected a few times. The chain has TRBV7-3 and TRBJ2-7; 7 bases are a match to TRBD1. The V gene end was trimmed by 2 bases and the J gene end by 5 bases; junction bases not matched to a gene: 9. The CDR3 totals 15 residues. In germline, CDR1 is SGHTA, CDR2 FQGTGA. CDR3 protein: CASSLDEGALHEQYF. The CDR3 DNA reads TGTGCCAGCAGCTTAGATGAGGGGGCTTTGCACGAGCAGTACTTC.